This T cell receptor beta chain was obtained from a study of blood T cell dynamics during melanoma immunotherapy. Across the study: First-line therapy was either pembrolizumab or nivolumab with ipilimumab for metastatic melanoma.

A note on this clone: What it recognizes is unknown.

Sequenced by immunoSEQ multiplex PCR; TCRdb stores in-frame clones only, minus some. This repertoire shows roughly 7,300 clones, 70% to 85% found once; its top ten account for roughly 15%. Broader study findings: At W3, later disease-control patients showed bifurcated PBMC repertoire changes, unlike progressors.

V shed 4 bases, J shed 3 bases, and the junction held 6 bases outside the gene matches. The CDR3 contains 16 residues. The germline CDR1 and CDR2 sequences are MDHEN and SYDVKM. Time point given: week 3, after first cycle of checkpoint inhibitor. Disease control meant complete response, partial response or stable disease at 12 weeks. V and J are TRBV28 and TRBJ2-5, with 12 bases lining up with TRBD1. Sample: blood, taken from a patient treated with checkpoint blockade. The clonotype comes from a human donor with melanoma. In DNA form, the CDR3 reads TGTGCCAGCAGTTCGGGACAGGGGGCGCCGGAAGAGACCCAGTACTTC. It yields the protein CASSSGQGAPEETQYF.